Presented here are 28 T cell receptor beta chains from one specimen sequenced in a study of T cell responses to AZD1222 COVID-19 vaccine. The assay was immunoSEQ multiplex PCR, and TCRdb's table has in-frame clones only and misses some. The table has roughly 120,000 clones, about 90% seen once. Here the sequenced sample was peripheral blood, taken 28 days after the second AZD1222 dose. The receptors shown here come from an adult who received the AZD1222 COVID-19 vaccine.

The gene calls are TRBV29-1 and TRBJ1-1, with 8 bases that match TRBD1. CDR1 and CDR2 (germline): SQVTM, ANQGSEA. The CDR3 is made up of 13 amino acids. V trimming: 4 bases; J trimming: 5 bases; junction bases outside the gene matches: 6. The CDR3 region has the DNA TGCAGCGTTGCAGGGGGCACTCTAACTGAAGCTTTCTTT. It translates to CSVAGGTLTEAFF. Full variable domain (outside the CDR3, taken from reference TRBV29-1 and TRBJ1-1): SAVISQKPSRDICQRGTSLTIQCQVDSQVTMMFWYRQQPGQSLTLIATANQGSEATYESGFVIDKFPISRPNLTFSTLTVSNMSPEDSSIYLCSVAGGTLTEAFFGQGTRLTVV.

This clone was found once. The chain has TRBV10-2 and TRBJ1-5; D is undetermined. CDR1 is WSHSY and CDR2 is SAAADI in the germline V gene. This CDR3 is built from 14 residues. Trimming left V 5 bases short and J 3 bases short, with 11 bases between. For the CDR3, the DNA is TGCGCCAGCAGTTCCGCCATGGTCAATCAGCCCCAGCATTTT. It yields the protein CASSSAMVNQPQHF.

The chain joins TRBV19 to TRBJ1-2; 8 bases line up with TRBD1. This CDR3 is 15 amino acids long. Germline V gives CDR1 LNHDA, CDR2 SQIVND (reference sequence). The V segment lost 4 bases and the J segment 6 bases; nucleotides outside the gene matches: 10. CDR3 DNA sequence: TGTGCCAGTAGTAGTGGTTTGACAGGGGTGAATGGCTACACCTTC. It encodes CASSSGLTGVNGYTF.

This rearrangement joins TRBV10-1 to TRBJ2-7, with 8 bases that match TRBD2. Losses at the gene ends were 3 bases for V and 2 bases for J; bases not matched to a gene: 3. Germline assignment: CDR1 WNHNN and CDR2 SYGVQD (reference sequence). The CDR3 totals 14 residues. The CDR3 loop reads CASSDEREPYEQYF. In DNA, the CDR3 is TGCGCCAGCAGTGATGAGCGGGAGCCCTACGAGCAGTACTTC.

The chain links TRBV18 to TRBJ2-3; D call uncertain. CDR1 is KGHSH, CDR2 LQKENI, per germline. V was cut by 0 bases and J by 0 bases, with 4 bases left in between. This CDR3 spans 14 amino acids. The CDR3 region has the DNA TGTGCCAGCTCACCACCTATGAGCACAGATACGCAGTATTTT. Encoded protein: CASSPPMSTDTQYF.

V usage is TRBV7-6 and J usage is TRBJ1-1; no reliable D call. In germline, CDR1 is SGHVS, CDR2 FNYEAQ. This CDR3 is built from 15 residues. V gave up 5 bases and J gave up 1 base, with 14 bases separating them. The CDR3 DNA reads as TGTGCCAGCAGCCCTACCCATGCCGAGAACACTGAAGCTTTCTTT. It specifies CASSPTHAENTEAFF.

The chain is built from TRBV10-3 and TRBJ1-4, with D perhaps matching TRBD1 (5 bases). This CDR3 region has 15 residues. Germline CDR1 ENHRY, CDR2 SYGVKD. Trimming removed 6 bases from V and 0 bases from J, with 11 bases in between. The CDR3, as DNA: TGTGCCATCAGGGCCAGGGATACAACTAATGAAAAACTGTTTTTT. The encoded protein is CAIRARDTTNEKLFF.

The V gene is TRBV7-8, the J gene TRBJ2-1, with D perhaps being TRBD1 or TRBD2 (5 bases each). Germline V gives CDR1 SGHVS, CDR2 FQNEAQ. The CDR3 totals 19 residues. Trimming removed 5 bases from V and 8 bases from J, with 31 bases in between. The CDR3 DNA is TGTGCCAGCAGCGACCCCCTGGGGGTGCTAGTTGGGGTGTGGCATGAGCAGTTCTTC. Its translation is CASSDPLGVLVGVWHEQFF.

The chain links TRBV5-1 to TRBJ2-1; maybe TRBD2 (5 bases). Between the trimmed V and J ends, which lost 7 bases and 0 bases, there was a span of 8 bases. This CDR3 is 13 amino acids long. CDR1 and CDR2 from the germline V gene are SGHRS and YFSETQ. CDR3 amino acids: CASAGLSYNEQFF. The CDR3 DNA is TGCGCCAGCGCCGGACTCTCCTACAATGAGCAGTTCTTC.

This rearrangement joins TRBV11-2 to TRBJ2-1, with unresolved D. Trimming pared 4 bases from V and 0 bases from J, leaving 13 bases between. Germline CDR1 and CDR2: SGHAT and FQNNGV. The CDR3 is made up of 16 amino acids. CDR3: CASSSPQASSYNEQFF. DNA for the CDR3: TGTGCCAGCAGCTCCCCCCAGGCAAGCTCCTACAATGAGCAGTTCTTC.

The gene calls are TRBV5-1 and TRBJ1-4; D ambiguous. Germline CDR1 SGHRS, CDR2 YFSETQ. The CDR3 runs to 15 residues. Trimming cost V 0 bases and J 8 bases, with 14 bases left between them. The CDR3 loop is CASSLDGRREEKLFF. In DNA, the CDR3 is TGCGCCAGCAGCTTGGATGGACGCCGGGAGGAAAAACTGTTTTTT. Variable domain in full (rest from reference TRBV5-1 and TRBJ1-4): KAGVTQTPRYLIKTRGQQVTLSCSPISGHRSVSWYQQTPGQGLQFLFEYFSETQRNKGNFPGRFSGRQFSNSRSEMNVSTLELGDSALYLCASSLDGRREEKLFFGSGTQLSVL.

V usage is TRBV7-9 and J usage is TRBJ2-7; weak D call: TRBD1 (5 bases). The germline CDR1 and CDR2 sequences are SEHNR and FQNEAQ (reference sequence). V shed 5 bases and J shed 2 bases, with 10 bases lying between them. CDR3 length: 13 residues. In nucleotides, the CDR3 is TGTGCCAGCAGCGATGACAGCCCCTACGAGCAGTACTTC. It yields the protein CASSDDSPYEQYF.

V usage is TRBV5-1 and J usage is TRBJ2-7; 10 nucleotides align to TRBD1. CDR1 SGHRS and CDR2 YFSETQ come from the germline V gene. CDR3 length equals 12 residues. V lost 4 bases, J lost 6 bases, and 1 base stayed unmatched. CDR3 nucleotides: TGCGCCAGCAGCCGGACAGGGGGCGAGCAGTACTTC. This translates into CASSRTGGEQYF.

This clone was counted a single time. J is TRBJ1-1 and V is TRBV4-1; D may be TRBD1 (6 bases). The CDR3 is 15 amino acids. The V gene lost 4 bases and the J gene lost 1 base, with 13 bases spanning the gap. Germline V lookup: CDR1 MGHRA, CDR2 YSYEKL. The CDR3 sequence is CASSPGGTWNTEAFF. Written as DNA, the CDR3 is TGCGCCAGCAGCCCCGGAGGGACATGGAACACTGAAGCTTTCTTT.

This chain joins TRBV27 and TRBJ2-7; 7 bases match TRBD2. This CDR3 is built from 14 residues. Trimming removed 5 bases from V and 3 bases from J; junction bases left unmatched: 7. Per the germline V gene, CDR1 is MNHEY and CDR2 is SMNVEV (reference sequence). The CDR3 sequence is CASSPPGGGYEQYF. CDR3 coding DNA: TGTGCCAGCAGTCCCCCCGGCGGGGGCTACGAGCAGTACTTC.

This chain uses TRBV5-1 with TRBJ1-2, with 9 bases that match TRBD1. Germline assignment: CDR1 SGHRS and CDR2 YFSETQ. V dropped 0 bases and J dropped 5; count of bases not matched to a gene: 2. This CDR3 region has 14 residues. The CDR3 is CASSLGTGVYGYTF. CDR3 nucleotides: TGCGCCAGCAGCTTGGGGACAGGGGTGTATGGCTACACCTTC.

The chain is built from TRBV12-5 and TRBJ2-1; TRBD1 aligns across 8 bases. CDR3 length: 18 amino acids. The V and J ends lost 1 base and 3 bases, in that order; junction bases with no gene match: 11. CDR1 and CDR2 from the germline V gene are LGHNT and FRNRAP. CDR3 DNA sequence: TGTGCTAGTGGTTTGGGAGAAGGGACAGGCGTTTACTACAATGAGCAGTTCTTC. It specifies CASGLGEGTGVYYNEQFF.

This clone was counted a single time. This chain uses TRBV12-3 or TRBV12-4 with TRBJ1-2; perhaps TRBD1 as D (5 bases). The length of the CDR3 is 13 residues. V was shortened by 10 bases and J by 4 bases, with 16 bases between the two germline ends. This chain's CDR3 is CAIELEGSYGYTF. The CDR3, as DNA: TGTGCCATCGAATTAGAGGGGTCCTATGGCTACACCTTC.

This clone has just a few counts. The rearrangement uses TRBV2 and TRBJ1-5; no definite D call. Trimming took 2 bases from V and 7 from J, leaving 6 bases between them. CDR1 SNHLY and CDR2 FYNNEI come from the germline V gene. This CDR3 comprises 12 residues. The CDR3 sequence is CASSESPQPQHF. Here the CDR3 DNA reads TGTGCCAGCAGTGAATCTCCCCAGCCCCAGCATTTT.

The CDR3 DNA is TGCGCCAGCAGTGAGCGGGGGGCTCTTCATGAAAAACTGTTTTTT. Translated, it gives CASSERGALHEKLFF. The V gene is TRBV10-2, the J gene TRBJ1-4; D is possibly TRBD1 (6 bases). The CDR3 loop spans 15 amino acids. Germline-derived CDR1 and CDR2 are WSHSY and SAAADI. V lost 2 bases, J lost 6 bases, and 13 bases lay in between.

V usage is TRBV3-1 (or the pseudogene TRBV3-2) and J usage is TRBJ1-2; 9 nucleotides align to TRBD1. J was trimmed by 8 bases and V by 0 bases; bases with no gene match: 7. The germline gives CDR1 LGHDT, CDR2 YNNKEL (reference sequence). The CDR3 covers 15 residues. DNA of the CDR3: TGTGCCAGCAGCCAAGATACGGGGACAGGGAGAGGCTACACCTTC. It encodes CASSQDTGTGRGYTF.

The V call is TRBV2, the J call TRBJ2-5, with D tentatively TRBD1 (6 bases). This CDR3 is 17 amino acids long. V shed 1 base and J shed 0 bases, with 15 bases lying between them. Germline V gene lookup returns CDR1 SNHLY and CDR2 FYNNEI. As DNA, the CDR3 is TGTGCCAGCAGTGAAGTTGGGGGCTGGGGGTACCAAGAGACCCAGTACTTC. This codes for CASSEVGGWGYQETQYF.

The chain is built from TRBV5-1 and TRBJ2-3; 9 nucleotides match TRBD2. J lost 6 bases, V lost 6 bases, and 11 bases had no gene match. CDR3 length: 15 amino acids. CDR1 and CDR2 from the germline V gene are SGHRS and YFSETQ. The CDR3 region has the DNA TGCGCCAGCACCAAGCGGGGGGCCTGGTCGGATACGCAGTATTTT. Protein: CASTKRGAWSDTQYF.

This clone appeared a single time. The rearrangement links TRBV28 to TRBJ1-6, with D possibly TRBD1 on 6 matching bases. Trimming pared 2 bases from V and 6 bases from J, leaving 8 bases between. Germline CDR1 reads MDHEN; CDR2 reads SYDVKM. The CDR3 is made up of 14 amino acids. In DNA form, the CDR3 reads TGTGCCAGCAGTTTACCACAGGGTAATTCACCCCTCCACTTT. This encodes CASSLPQGNSPLHF.

The genes are TRBV20-1 and TRBJ1-1; TRBD1 matches 7 bases. The CDR3 covers 14 residues. Germline values: CDR1 DFQATT, CDR2 SNEGSKA (reference sequence). The junction had 11 bases not matched to a gene; V was cut back by 3 bases and J by 7 bases. CDR3 coding DNA: TGCAGTGCTAGTCAGGACAGGAGGGGGGATGAAGCTTTCTTT. Encoded protein: CSASQDRRGDEAFF.

The V gene is TRBV5-8, the J gene TRBJ1-5; TRBD1 might be the D (6 bases). Trimming stripped 4 bases from V and 5 bases from J, with 13 bases between. CDR3 length equals 14 residues. Germline assignment: CDR1 SGHTS and CDR2 YDEGEE. The CDR3 loop reads CASSLRGTDQPQHF. The CDR3 DNA follows: TGTGCCAGCAGCCTGAGGGGGACCGATCAGCCCCAGCATTTT.

The chain is built from TRBV9 and TRBJ2-5, with 7 bases matching TRBD2. This CDR3 has 15 residues. Germline loops: CDR1 SGDLS, CDR2 YYNGEE. Unmatched junction bases numbered 10, after V lost 4 bases and J lost 4 bases. CDR3 amino acids: CASSPPAGVGETQYF. The CDR3, as DNA: TGTGCCAGCAGCCCCCCGGCGGGGGTCGGAGAGACCCAGTACTTC.

The rearrangement links TRBV6-5 to TRBJ1-5; 7 bases line up with TRBD1. CDR1 is MNHEY and CDR2 is SVGAGI in the germline V gene. The CDR3 length is 15 residues. Trimming removed 6 bases from V and 6 bases from J; junction bases left unmatched: 11. The CDR3, as DNA: TGTGCCAGCAGCCGAGACCGCTCAGGGGGTCAGCCCCAGCATTTT. It encodes CASSRDRSGGQPQHF.